These T cell receptor beta chains were read from a single sample in a study of response to subunit inactivated influenza vaccine. Using its own MiXCR run on the RT-PCR reads, TCRdb lists one record per CDR3 protein. This sample has around 200,000 distinct CDR3 sequences, with about 15% found just once. The material was CD8+ T cells sorted from PBMCs, obtained 5 to 6 days after vaccination. Every receptor here comes from a man aged 50 to 59 who received an inactivated influenza vaccine. Both conserved end residues are part of each CDR3. A D gene is named only where the DNA matches it firmly. Expanded clones are given a class, and other clones once, few, many or no size at all.

v_call,d_call,clone_size,j_call,cdr3_nt,cdr3_aa
TRBV2,-,few,TRBJ2-1,TGTGCCAGCAGTGCTAGGACTCACAATGAGCAGTTCTTC,CASSARTHNEQFF
TRBV28,-,few,TRBJ1-3,TGTGCCAGCAGTTTTAAAACAGCTGGAAACACCATATATTTT,CASSFKTAGNTIYF
TRBV5-1,-,many,TRBJ2-2,TGCGCCAGCACAGTTTCGAACACCGGGGAGCTGTTTTTT,CASTVSNTGELFF
TRBV27,-,-,TRBJ1-1,TGTGCCAGCAGTTTATCGTGGGTTATGAACACTGAAGCTTTCTTT,CASSLSWVMNTEAFF
TRBV6-1,-,few,TRBJ1-2,TGTGCCAGCTACAGAGGGGGGCTCTATGGCTACACCTTC,CASYRGGLYGYTF
TRBV15,TRBD2,many,TRBJ2-3,TGTGCCACCAGCAGAGAAGGGACTAGCGGGAGGGACGTGCCCGCAGATACGCAGTATTTT,CATSREGTSGRDVPADTQYF
TRBV11-2,-,few,TRBJ2-2,TGTGCCAGCAATCCACCGAACACCGGGGAGCTGTTTTTT,CASNPPNTGELFF
TRBV28,TRBD1,few,TRBJ1-1,TGTGCCAGCAGTCGACCGGGACAGGGATCGAACACTGAAGCTTTCTTT,CASSRPGQGSNTEAFF
TRBV5-1,TRBD1,-,TRBJ1-5,TGCGCCAGCAGCTCGACAGGGGCGGTGGGGCAGCCCCAGCATTTT,CASSSTGAVGQPQHF
TRBV7-8,-,few,TRBJ2-6,TGTGCCAGCAGCTTAGCGACCTACTCTGGGGCCAACGTCCTGACTTTC,CASSLATYSGANVLTF
TRBV20-1,-,-,TRBJ1-4,TGCAGTGCTCCGACCGGACTTGAGGAAAAACTGTTTTTT,CSAPTGLEEKLFF
TRBV12-3/TRBV12-4,TRBD1,-,TRBJ2-1,TGTGCCCTCTGTTTAGCCCGTGGAAGGGGGCTTGGGAATGAGCAGTTCTTC,CALCLARGRGLGNEQFF
TRBV5-1,-,-,TRBJ2-3,TGCGCCAGCAGCTTGGAACCGGGTGGCACAGATACGCAGTATTTT,CASSLEPGGTDTQYF
TRBV20-1,-,-,TRBJ2-1,TGCAGTGCTGAGGGTTCGGGGGAGATTGCGGTCGATGAGCAGTTCTTC,CSAEGSGEIAVDEQFF
TRBV12-3/TRBV12-4,TRBD2,-,TRBJ2-3,TGTGCCAGCAGTAGACTAGCGACTCCAGATACGCAGTATTTT,CASSRLATPDTQYF
TRBV28,-,few,TRBJ2-3,TGTGCCACAGCCTGGAGAGCAGATACGCAGTATTTT,CATAWRADTQYF
TRBV5-6,-,many,TRBJ2-6,TGTGCCAGCAGATCGACCGTACTCAAGGCCAACGTCCTGACTTTC,CASRSTVLKANVLTF
TRBV3-1,TRBD2,-,TRBJ2-1,TGTGCCTCCTGCCAAGGGCTAGCGGGGTCGTGGGAGCAGTTCTTC,CASCQGLAGSWEQFF
TRBV28,-,few,TRBJ2-7,TGTGCCAGCAATAAATGGAAACGGTCCTACGAGCAGTACTTC,CASNKWKRSYEQYF
TRBV5-5,TRBD2,many,TRBJ2-3,TGTGCCAGCAGCTTTGGGTGGGGACTAGCGATGGATACGCAGTATTTT,CASSFGWGLAMDTQYF
TRBV7-8,-,-,TRBJ2-7,TGTGCCAGCAGCTTATCCAGTCTAGGGTACGAGCAGTACTTC,CASSLSSLGYEQYF
TRBV20-1,-,-,TRBJ2-1,TGCAGTGCTAAGAACCGAGTGAGCTCCTACAATGAGCAGTTCTTC,CSAKNRVSSYNEQFF
TRBV27,-,few,TRBJ2-2,TGTGCCAGCGGTCTGAACACCGGGGAGCTGTTTTTT,CASGLNTGELFF
TRBV6-5,TRBD1,few,TRBJ1-1,TGTGCCAGCAGTTCTGCCGGGACAGGGATCCCTGAAGCTTTCTTT,CASSSAGTGIPEAFF
TRBV5-1,-,few,TRBJ2-1,TGCGCCAGCAGCTTTGGGCAGGGTCCGTCCTACAATGAGCAGTTCTTC,CASSFGQGPSYNEQFF
TRBV4-2,-,-,TRBJ2-1,TGTGCCAGCAGCCAAGAGGAGGTGCCCTACAATGAGCAGTTCTTC,CASSQEEVPYNEQFF
TRBV6-2/TRBV6-3,-,-,TRBJ2-3,TGTGCCAGCAGTTTGCTCCTTGGGAGGATAGATACGCAGTATTTT,CASSLLLGRIDTQYF
TRBV4-1,-,-,TRBJ2-5,TGCGCCAGCAGCCAAATTGACCGAAGGGACGTACAGTACTTC,CASSQIDRRDVQYF
TRBV7-8,TRBD2,-,TRBJ2-3,TGTGCCAGCAGCTTAGAAACGGGACTAGCGGGAATCGATACGCAGTATTTT,CASSLETGLAGIDTQYF
TRBV13,-,-,TRBJ1-3,TGTGCCAGCAGCTTAGGCCCCGCCGGGGGGAACACCATATATTTT,CASSLGPAGGNTIYF
TRBV2,-,-,TRBJ1-5,TGTGCCAGCACGGTCGGGGACTGGGACAATCAGCCCCAGCATTTT,CASTVGDWDNQPQHF
TRBV18,-,-,TRBJ2-1,TGTGCCAGCTCACACTCCGGGACGAGGAGCTCCTACAATGAGCAGTTCTTC,CASSHSGTRSSYNEQFF